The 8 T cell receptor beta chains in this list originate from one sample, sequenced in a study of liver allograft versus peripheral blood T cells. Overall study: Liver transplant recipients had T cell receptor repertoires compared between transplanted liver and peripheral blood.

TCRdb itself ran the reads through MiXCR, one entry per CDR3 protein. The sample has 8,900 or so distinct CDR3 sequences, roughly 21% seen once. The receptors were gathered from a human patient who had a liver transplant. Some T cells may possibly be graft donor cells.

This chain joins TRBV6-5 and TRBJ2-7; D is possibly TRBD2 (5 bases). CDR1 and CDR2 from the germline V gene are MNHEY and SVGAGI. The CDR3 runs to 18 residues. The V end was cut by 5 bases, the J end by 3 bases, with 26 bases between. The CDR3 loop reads CASSQKPPGTSHIYEQYF. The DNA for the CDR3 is TGTGCCAGCAGTCAAAAGCCGCCGGGAACCTCCCACATCTACGAGCAGTACTTC.

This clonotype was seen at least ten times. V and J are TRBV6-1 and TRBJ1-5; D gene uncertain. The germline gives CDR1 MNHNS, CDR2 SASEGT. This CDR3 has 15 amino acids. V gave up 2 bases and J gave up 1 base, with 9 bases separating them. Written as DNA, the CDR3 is TGTGCCAGCAGTGAAAGCGGGGTGAGCAATCAGCCCCAGCATTTT. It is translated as CASSESGVSNQPQHF.

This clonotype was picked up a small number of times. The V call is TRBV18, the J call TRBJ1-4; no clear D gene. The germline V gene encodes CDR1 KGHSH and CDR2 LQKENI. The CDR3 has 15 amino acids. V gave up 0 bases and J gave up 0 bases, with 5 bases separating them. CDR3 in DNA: TGTGCCAGCTCACCACCTTTTGCAACTAATGAAAAACTGTTTTTT. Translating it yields CASSPPFATNEKLFF. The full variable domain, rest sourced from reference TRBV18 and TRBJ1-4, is NAGVMQNPRHLVRRRGQEARLRCSPMKGHSHVYWYRQLPEEGLKFMVYLQKENIIDESGMPKERFSAEFPKEGPSILRIQQVVRGDSAAYFCASSPPFATNEKLFFGSGTQLSVL.

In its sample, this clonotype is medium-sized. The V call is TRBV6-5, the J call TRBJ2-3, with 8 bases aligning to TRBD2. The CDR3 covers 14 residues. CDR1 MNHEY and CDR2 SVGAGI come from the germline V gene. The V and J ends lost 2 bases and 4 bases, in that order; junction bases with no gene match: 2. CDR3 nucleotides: TGTGCCAGCAGTTACGGGACTAGTTCAGATACGCAGTATTTT. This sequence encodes CASSYGTSSDTQYF.

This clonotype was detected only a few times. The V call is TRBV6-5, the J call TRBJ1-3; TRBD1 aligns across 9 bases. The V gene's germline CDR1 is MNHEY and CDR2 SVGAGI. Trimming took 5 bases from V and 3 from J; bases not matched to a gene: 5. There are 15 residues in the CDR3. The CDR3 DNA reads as TGTGCCAGCAGTATGGGACAGGGTAATGGAAACACCATATATTTT. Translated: CASSMGQGNGNTIYF.

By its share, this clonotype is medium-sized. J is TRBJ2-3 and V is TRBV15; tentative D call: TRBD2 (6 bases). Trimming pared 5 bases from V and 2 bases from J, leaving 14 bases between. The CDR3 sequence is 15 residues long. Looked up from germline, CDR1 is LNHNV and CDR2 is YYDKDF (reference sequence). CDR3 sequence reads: CATSSLVAATDTQYF. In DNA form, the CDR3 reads TGTGCCACCAGCTCACTAGTAGCGGCCACAGATACGCAGTATTTT.

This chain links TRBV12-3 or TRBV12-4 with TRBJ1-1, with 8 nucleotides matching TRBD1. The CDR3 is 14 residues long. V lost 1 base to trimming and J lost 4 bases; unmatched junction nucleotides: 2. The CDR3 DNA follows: TGTGCCAGCAGTTTAGGGACAGGGTTCACTGAAGCTTTCTTT. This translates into CASSLGTGFTEAFF.

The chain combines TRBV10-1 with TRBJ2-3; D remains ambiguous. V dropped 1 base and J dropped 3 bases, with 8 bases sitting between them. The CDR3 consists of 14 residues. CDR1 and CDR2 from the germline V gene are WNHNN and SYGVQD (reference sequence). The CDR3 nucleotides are TGCGCCAGCAGTGAGTTCGTGGCAACAGATACGCAGTATTTT. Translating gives CASSEFVATDTQYF.